Listed below are T cell receptor beta chains from one sample, sequenced in a study of cytomegalovirus exposure and HLA in healthy donors. Repertoires were generated with immunoSEQ multiplex PCR, while TCRdb's copy carries only in-frame clones and drops some. The top ten clones hold 2.5% of a sample with 110,000 or so clones, 82% of them seen once. Sequencing was carried out using PBMCs. These receptors all come from a woman in her late teens or twenties in good health and CMV-seronegative. The CDR3 runs from the conserved cysteine through the conserved F or W. A D gene is named only where the DNA matches it firmly. Clone size is given for some rows only: seen once, a few or many times, or a class if the clone is expanded.

V gene: TRBV6-6
J gene: TRBJ1-2
clone size: -
D gene: -
CDR3 protein: CASSSTSREYGYTF
CDR3 DNA: TGTGCCAGCAGTTCTACAAGTCGGGAGTATGGCTACACCTTC

V gene: TRBV7-9
J gene: TRBJ1-1
clone size: -
D gene: TRBD1
CDR3 protein: CASSPDREEAFF
CDR3 DNA: TGTGCCAGCAGTCCCGACAGGGAGGAAGCTTTCTTT

V gene: TRBV28
J gene: TRBJ2-5
clone size: -
D gene: -
CDR3 protein: CASRGGRGKETQHF
CDR3 DNA: TGTGCCAGCCGGGGAGGACGCGGGAAAGAGACCCAGCACTTC

V gene: TRBV9
J gene: TRBJ1-1
clone size: -
D gene: TRBD1
CDR3 protein: CASSVGETGGLRDEAFF
CDR3 DNA: TGTGCCAGCAGCGTAGGTGAGACAGGGGGCTTGAGAGATGAAGCTTTCTTT

V gene: TRBV6-5
J gene: TRBJ2-5
clone size: -
D gene: TRBD1
CDR3 protein: CASSSPTGGEETQYF
CDR3 DNA: TGTGCCAGCAGTTCCCCGACAGGGGGAGAAGAGACCCAGTACTTC

V gene: TRBV5-4
J gene: TRBJ1-1
clone size: -
D gene: -
CDR3 protein: CASSLGMIGGSEAFF
CDR3 DNA: TGTGCCAGCAGCTTGGGGATGATAGGGGGAAGCGAGGCTTTCTTT

V gene: TRBV4-1
J gene: TRBJ2-5
clone size: once
D gene: -
CDR3 protein: CASSQVLQRQETQYF
CDR3 DNA: TGCGCCAGCAGCCAAGTTTTACAGAGACAAGAGACCCAGTACTTC

V gene: TRBV18
J gene: TRBJ2-3
clone size: -
D gene: TRBD1
CDR3 protein: CASSPGTGNADTQYF
CDR3 DNA: TGTGCCAGCTCACCAGGGACAGGGAACGCAGATACGCAGTATTTT

V gene: TRBV11-3
J gene: TRBJ2-2
clone size: -
D gene: -
CDR3 protein: CASSPRVSGELFF
CDR3 DNA: TGTGCCAGCAGCCCCAGGGTTTCCGGGGAGCTGTTTTTT

V gene: TRBV2
J gene: TRBJ2-1
clone size: -
D gene: TRBD2
CDR3 protein: CASRDPGLYNEQFF
CDR3 DNA: TGTGCCAGCAGAGATCCGGGACTATACAATGAGCAGTTCTTC

V gene: TRBV29-1
J gene: TRBJ1-1
clone size: once
D gene: -
CDR3 protein: CSVQTGETEAFF
CDR3 DNA: TGCAGCGTTCAAACCGGGGAAACTGAAGCTTTCTTT

V gene: TRBV15
J gene: TRBJ2-3
clone size: -
D gene: TRBD2
CDR3 protein: CATSGAGVTDTQYF
CDR3 DNA: TGTGCCACCAGCGGGGCGGGGGTAACAGATACGCAGTATTTT

V gene: TRBV11-2
J gene: TRBJ2-5
clone size: -
D gene: -
CDR3 protein: CASSLGVSEGETQYF
CDR3 DNA: TGTGCCAGCAGCTTAGGGGTGTCCGAGGGAGAGACCCAGTACTTC

V gene: TRBV19
J gene: TRBJ2-1
clone size: -
D gene: TRBD1
CDR3 protein: CASSMDRVGREQFF
CDR3 DNA: TGTGCCAGTAGTATGGACAGGGTAGGTCGCGAGCAGTTCTTC

V gene: TRBV7-2
J gene: TRBJ2-7
clone size: -
D gene: -
CDR3 protein: CASSPSRARYYEQYF
CDR3 DNA: TGTGCCAGCAGCCCCTCCCGTGCCAGATACTACGAGCAGTACTTC

V gene: TRBV2
J gene: TRBJ1-5
clone size: -
D gene: TRBD1
CDR3 protein: CASSTKQGKKQPQHF
CDR3 DNA: TGTGCCAGCAGTACAAAACAGGGGAAGAAACAGCCCCAGCATTTT

V gene: TRBV15
J gene: TRBJ2-7
clone size: -
D gene: TRBD1
CDR3 protein: CATSPGTAYEQYF
CDR3 DNA: TGTGCCACCAGCCCCGGGACAGCCTACGAGCAGTACTTC

V gene: TRBV5-4
J gene: TRBJ2-7
clone size: -
D gene: TRBD2
CDR3 protein: CASSLGTSDSYEQYF
CDR3 DNA: TGTGCCAGCAGCTTGGGGACTAGCGATTCCTACGAGCAGTACTTC

V gene: TRBV19
J gene: TRBJ1-2
clone size: -
D gene: -
CDR3 protein: CASSGDYYGYTF
CDR3 DNA: TGTGCCAGTAGTGGCGACTACTATGGCTACACCTTC

V gene: TRBV5-1
J gene: TRBJ2-3
clone size: -
D gene: -
CDR3 protein: CASSGGGGYTDTQYF
CDR3 DNA: TGCGCCAGCAGCGGGGGGGGCGGGTACACAGATACGCAGTATTTT

V gene: TRBV5-1
J gene: TRBJ1-2
clone size: -
D gene: TRBD1
CDR3 protein: CASSLEGTGGGYTF
CDR3 DNA: TGCGCCAGCAGCTTGGAGGGGACAGGGGGAGGCTACACCTTC

V gene: TRBV6-4
J gene: TRBJ2-1
clone size: -
D gene: TRBD2
CDR3 protein: CASSVSLAGGNEQFF
CDR3 DNA: TGTGCCAGCAGTGTCAGTCTAGCGGGCGGCAATGAGCAGTTCTTC

V gene: TRBV28
J gene: TRBJ2-3
clone size: -
D gene: TRBD2
CDR3 protein: CASSPAGGNTDTQYF
CDR3 DNA: TGTGCCAGCAGCCCAGCGGGGGGGAACACAGATACGCAGTATTTT

V gene: TRBV2
J gene: TRBJ1-5
clone size: -
D gene: TRBD1
CDR3 protein: CASSDGTGFGQPQHF
CDR3 DNA: TGTGCCAGCAGTGACGGGACAGGTTTTGGTCAGCCCCAGCATTTT